The 16 T cell receptor beta chains below all came from one sample that was sequenced in a study of blood T cell repertoires in COVID-19. The protocol was immunoSEQ multiplex PCR, while the TCRdb copy is restricted to in-frame clones and leaves out a portion. The sample carries around 240,000 clones, 75% to 85% recorded once. The sequencing sample was made of peripheral blood. Every receptor here comes from a woman aged 50 to 65 with acute or convalescent COVID-19.

This chain links TRBV27 with TRBJ2-7; D is undetermined. Trimming cost V 5 bases and J 6 bases, with 14 bases left between them. This CDR3 has 13 amino acids. The V gene's germline CDR1 is MNHEY and CDR2 SMNVEV (reference sequence). The CDR3 nucleotides read TGTGCCAGCAGTCCCCGTTACGAGCGCGAGCAGTACTTC. Residues: CASSPRYEREQYF.

V gene TRBV5-5 combines with J gene TRBJ2-2, with 10 bases that match TRBD1. The CDR3 length is 15 residues. The trim removed 5 bases at V and 3 bases at J, leaving 4 bases unmatched. Germline V gives CDR1 SGHKS, CDR2 YYEKEE (reference sequence). The CDR3 DNA follows: TGTGCCAGCAGGAGACAGGGGGCGGACACCGGGGAGCTGTTTTTT. Translating it yields CASRRQGADTGELFF.

The rearrangement joins TRBV5-1 to TRBJ2-1, with 8 bases matching TRBD2. Germline V gives CDR1 SGHRS, CDR2 YFSETQ. CDR3 length equals 14 residues. V gave up 2 bases and J gave up 8 bases; unmatched junction bases: 6. The CDR3 DNA sequence: TGCGCCAGCAGCTTCGGGACTAGTGATGATGAGCAGTTCTTC. This encodes CASSFGTSDDEQFF.

This clone was recorded a few times. This chain connects TRBV2 to TRBJ1-4; the D gene is possibly TRBD1 (5 bases). Trimming left V 6 bases short and J 7 bases short, with 15 bases between. CDR3 length equals 14 residues. CDR1 and CDR2 (germline): SNHLY, FYNNEI. CDR3 protein: CASSEGRGGEKLFF. Written as DNA, the CDR3 is TGTGCCAGCAGCGAGGGACGGGGAGGTGAAAAACTGTTTTTT.

V gene TRBV28 combines with J gene TRBJ2-7; possibly TRBD2 for D (6 bases). Germline V gene lookup returns CDR1 MDHEN and CDR2 SYDVKM. Between the trimmed V and J ends, which lost 6 bases and 0 bases, there was a span of 12 bases. This CDR3 region has 14 residues. The CDR3 DNA follows: TGTGCCAGCAGCGCACTAGCAAACTCCTACGAGCAGTACTTC. This codes for CASSALANSYEQYF.

The table lists this clone with a count of one. The chain has TRBV15 and TRBJ2-7; D perhaps matches TRBD2 (7 bases). Germline loops: CDR1 LNHNV, CDR2 YYDKDF (reference sequence). The germline V and J ends were trimmed by 0 bases and 4 bases, with 19 bases remaining between them. CDR3 size: 17 residues. The CDR3 loop is CATSRDRGVGGFYEQYF. The DNA of the CDR3 is TGTGCCACCAGCAGAGATCGGGGGGTAGGGGGTTTTTACGAGCAGTACTTC.

The genes are TRBV6-6 and TRBJ1-1; D unresolved. The CDR3 has 13 residues. Germline V lookup: CDR1 MNHNY, CDR2 SVGAGI (reference sequence). The V end was cut by 8 bases, the J end by 0 bases, with 10 bases between. The CDR3 DNA follows: TGTGCCAGCCTCAGGTCCATGAACACTGAAGCTTTCTTT. Amino acids: CASLRSMNTEAFF.

Of note for this clone: Other nucleotide sequences from this sample produce the same CDR3. The chain links TRBV10-3 to TRBJ1-5; D gene uncertain. CDR1 and CDR2 from the germline V gene are ENHRY and SYGVKD. V shed 2 bases and J shed 5 bases, with 4 bases lying between them. CDR3 length equals 12 residues. The CDR3: CAISESDQPQHF. The CDR3 DNA sequence: TGTGCCATCAGTGAGAGCGATCAGCCCCAGCATTTT.

The chain links TRBV6-5 to TRBJ1-6; D is ambiguous. V lost 6 bases and J lost 4, with 7 bases in between. CDR1 MNHEY and CDR2 SVGAGI come from the germline V gene. This CDR3 comprises 13 residues. CDR3 bases: TGTGCCAGCAGAACAACATATAATTCACCCCTCCACTTT. The encoded protein is CASRTTYNSPLHF.

This clone was seen a single time. The V and J genes are TRBV2 and TRBJ1-2; the D is unclear. Trimming removed 6 bases at V and 4 bases at J, with 12 bases between. Germline loops: CDR1 SNHLY, CDR2 FYNNEI. The CDR3 sequence is 13 residues long. The CDR3 nucleotides read TGTGCCAGCAGGAGTGACTCCGGCTATGGCTACACCTTC. The encoded protein is CASRSDSGYGYTF.

The chain links TRBV7-2 to TRBJ2-3; D perhaps matches TRBD2 (6 bases). V was trimmed by 1 base and J by 3 bases, leaving 11 bases between them. This CDR3 contains 15 residues. Germline V gene data show CDR1 as SGHTA and CDR2 as FQGNSA. In nucleotides, the CDR3 is TGTGCCAGCAGCTTAGAGGAGGGCCGTACAGATACGCAGTATTTT. Its translation is CASSLEEGRTDTQYF.

This chain connects TRBV7-2 to TRBJ1-3; no definite D call. There are 12 residues in the CDR3. The germline V gene has CDR1 SGHTA and CDR2 FQGNSA. Between the trimmed V and J ends, which lost 1 base and 8 bases, there was a span of 6 bases. The DNA for the CDR3 is TGTGCCAGCAGCTTAGTTGTCGACACCATATATTTT. Its protein product is CASSLVVDTIYF.

V is TRBV7-9 and J is TRBJ2-7; the D gene is possibly TRBD1 (5 bases). Germline V lookup: CDR1 SEHNR, CDR2 FQNEAQ (reference sequence). Trimming cost V 5 bases and J 6 bases, with 14 bases left between them. The CDR3 has 13 residues. The CDR3 is CASSPDSLGEQYF. The CDR3 DNA sequence: TGTGCCAGCAGCCCAGACAGTCTAGGCGAGCAGTACTTC.

This chain joins TRBV25-1 and TRBJ2-1, with 7 bases matching TRBD2. Germline V gives CDR1 MGHDK, CDR2 SYGVNS. This CDR3 is 14 amino acids long. J lost 7 bases, V lost 3 bases, and 6 bases had no gene match. CDR3 DNA sequence: TGTGCCAGCAGTGATTTGACTAGCCCAAATGAGCAGTTCTTC. Protein sequence: CASSDLTSPNEQFF.

The V and J genes are TRBV4-1 and TRBJ2-7, with 7 bases identical to TRBD1. Losses at the gene ends were 0 bases for V and 7 bases for J; bases not matched to a gene: 15. The CDR3 is 17 residues long. Germline assignment: CDR1 MGHRA and CDR2 YSYEKL. CDR3 residues: CASSQDGRQGGRREQYF. CDR3 coding DNA: TGCGCCAGCAGCCAAGATGGGAGACAGGGCGGTCGTAGAGAGCAGTACTTC.

This CDR3 is CASRLASGGREGNQPQHF. The CDR3 DNA follows: TGTGCAAGTCGCTTAGCCAGCGGGGGGAGGGAGGGCAATCAGCCCCAGCATTTT. The chain recombines TRBV12-2 with TRBJ1-5. TRBV12-2 is listed as a pseudogene. The CDR3 runs to 18 residues.